The 23 T cell receptor beta chains below were found in one sample sequenced in a study of blood T cell repertoires in COVID-19. The method was immunoSEQ multiplex PCR; TCRdb's version includes in-frame clones alone and lacks a portion of them. This table holds 60,000 to 75,000 clones, almost 90% found once. The sequenced sample was peripheral blood. The receptor source for this set is a woman older than 75 with active COVID-19.

As to this clone: Its ends do not fully match the called genes, so a read error is possible. This chain links TRBV7-7 with TRBJ2-7; no clear D. The V gene's germline CDR1 is SSHAT and CDR2 FNYEAQ (reference sequence). The CDR3 has 13 amino acids. The CDR3 region is CASSPLGGHEQYF. In DNA form, the CDR3 reads TGTGCTAGCAGCCCCTTAGGTGGGCACGAGCAGTACTTC.

The gene calls are TRBV4-3 and TRBJ2-3; TRBD2 matches 7 bases. This CDR3 has 15 residues. The junction had 8 bases not matched to a gene; V was cut back by 0 bases and J by 8 bases. CDR1 and CDR2 (germline): LGHNA, YSLEER. The CDR3 DNA follows: TGCGCCAGCAGCCAAGATCTTACTAGCGCGGCTACGCAGTATTTT. Its protein is CASSQDLTSAATQYF.

The chain is built from TRBV15 and TRBJ1-2; D is unclear. V lost 0 bases to trimming and J lost 3 bases, with 11 bases between them. Germline CDR1 and CDR2: LNHNV and YYDKDF (reference sequence). This CDR3 has 15 amino acids. CDR3 DNA sequence: TGTGCCACCAGCAGAGATCTGAACACCCACTATGGCTACACCTTC. Translated, it gives CATSRDLNTHYGYTF.

The chain recombines TRBV18 with TRBJ2-7; 7 bases agree with TRBD1. The trim removed 3 bases at V and 3 bases at J, leaving 5 bases unmatched. CDR1 and CDR2 from the germline V gene are KGHSH and LQKENI. This CDR3 has 14 amino acids. The CDR3 reads CASSPRQGRYEQYF. In DNA form, the CDR3 reads TGTGCCAGCTCACCGAGACAGGGTCGCTACGAGCAGTACTTC.

The rearrangement joins TRBV7-9 to TRBJ2-3, with a tentative D call TRBD2 (5 bases). The CDR3 contains 13 residues. Germline V gene sequence: CDR1 SEHNR, CDR2 FQNEAQ (reference sequence). The ends were cut back, 5 bases at V and 6 bases at J, with 12 bases in the middle. This CDR3 is CASSLTIADTQYF. The CDR3 DNA reads as TGTGCCAGCAGCCTAACAATAGCGGATACGCAGTATTTT. Full variable domain (rest looked up from reference TRBV7-9 and TRBJ2-3): DTGVSQNPRHKITKRGQNVTFRCDPISEHNRLYWYRQTLGQGPEFLTYFQNEAQLEKSRLLSDRFSAERPKGSFSTLEIQRTEQGDSAMYLCASSLTIADTQYFGPGTRLTVL.

The chain carries TRBV28 and TRBJ2-3; 8 bases are a match to TRBD1. Germline CDR1 MDHEN, CDR2 SYDVKM. With V trimmed by 5 bases and J by 2 bases, 6 bases remained unmatched. The CDR3 consists of 15 residues. CDR3 DNA sequence: TGTGCCAGCAGTGATGGACAGGGAAACACAGATACGCAGTATTTT. It yields the protein CASSDGQGNTDTQYF. The full variable domain, rest sourced from reference TRBV28 and TRBJ2-3, is DVKVTQSSRYLVKRTGEKVFLECVQDMDHENMFWYRQDPGLGLRLIYFSYDVKMKEKGDIPEGYSVSREKKERFSLILESASTNQTSMYLCASSDGQGNTDTQYFGPGTRLTVL.

This clone was observed once. This chain joins TRBV5-1 and TRBJ1-4; 7 nucleotides line up with TRBD1. Germline values: CDR1 SGHRS, CDR2 YFSETQ. J gave up 3 bases and V 4 bases, and 6 bases lay outside the gene matches. The CDR3 is 15 residues long. DNA of the CDR3: TGCGCCAGCAGCCGCGAGACAGGGTCTAATGAAAAACTGTTTTTT. Its translation: CASSRETGSNEKLFF.

This chain uses TRBV5-1 with TRBJ1-2, with TRBD1 identical over 7 bases. The trim removed 0 bases at V and 8 bases at J, leaving 4 bases unmatched. Germline V CDR1 and CDR2: SGHRS, YFSETQ. The CDR3 loop spans 13 amino acids. This CDR3 is CASSLEGGRGYTF. In DNA, the CDR3 is TGCGCCAGCAGCTTGGAAGGGGGCCGGGGCTACACCTTC.

The genes are TRBV11-2 and TRBJ1-3; TRBD1 is a possible D gene (6 bases). This CDR3 contains 15 residues. Trimming removed 3 bases from V and 3 bases from J, with 12 bases in between. Germline CDR1 and CDR2: SGHAT and FQNNGV. This CDR3 is CASSFGRGGGNTIYF. As DNA, the CDR3 is TGTGCCAGCAGCTTCGGCCGAGGGGGTGGAAACACCATATATTTT.

CDR3 region: CASSSSGTGNSPLHF. DNA for the CDR3: TGCGCCAGCAGCTCCTCCGGGACAGGGAATTCACCCCTCCACTTT. J is TRBJ1-6 and V is TRBV5-1; 9 nucleotides align to TRBD1. V lost 3 bases and J lost 7; bases outside the gene matches: 5. Germline V lookup: CDR1 SGHRS, CDR2 YFSETQ. The CDR3 extends over 15 amino acids.

The chain uses TRBV7-9 and TRBJ2-1; D uncertain. Germline CDR1 and CDR2: SEHNR and FQNEAQ (reference sequence). V was trimmed by 2 bases and J by 7 bases, leaving 12 bases between them. There are 14 residues in the CDR3. The CDR3 region is CASSLSNSGNEQFF. Written as DNA, the CDR3 is TGTGCCAGCAGCTTATCCAACTCGGGTAATGAGCAGTTCTTC.

The genes are TRBV11-3 and TRBJ2-7; TRBD1 might be the D (6 bases). Germline assignment: CDR1 SGHNT and CDR2 YENEEA. The CDR3 loop spans 14 amino acids. The ends were cut back, 3 bases at V and 0 bases at J, with 9 bases in the middle. This CDR3 is CASSFNRDSYEQYF. CDR3 nucleotide sequence: TGTGCCAGCAGCTTTAACAGGGACTCCTACGAGCAGTACTTC.

For the CDR3, the DNA is TGTGCCAGCAGTCAACAGTTCTGGAACAATGAGCAGTTCTTC. Its protein is CASSQQFWNNEQFF. The chain is built from TRBV2 and TRBJ2-1; D unclear. Germline V gene data show CDR1 as SNHLY and CDR2 as FYNNEI. This CDR3 has 14 residues. V was pared by 5 bases and J by 5 bases, with 13 bases between. The complete variable domain, with remaining parts taken from reference TRBV2 and TRBJ2-1, reads EPEVTQTPSHQVTQMGQEVILRCVPISNHLYFYWYRQILGQKVEFLVSFYNNEISEKSEIFDDQFSVERPDGSNFTLKIRSTKLEDSAMYFCASSQQFWNNEQFFGPGTRLTVL.

The V and J genes are TRBV18 and TRBJ1-3; a possible D gene is TRBD1 (5 bases). The V gene's germline CDR1 is KGHSH and CDR2 LQKENI. The CDR3 extends over 16 amino acids. Trimming left V 6 bases short and J 1 base short, with 16 bases between. The CDR3 loop is CASSSGLRRSGNTIYF. The CDR3 DNA sequence: TGTGCCAGCTCGTCGGGACTCAGGAGGTCTGGAAACACCATATATTTT. Using reference TRBV18 and TRBJ1-3 for the parts outside the CDR3, the full variable domain is NAGVMQNPRHLVRRRGQEARLRCSPMKGHSHVYWYRQLPEEGLKFMVYLQKENIIDESGMPKERFSAEFPKEGPSILRIQQVVRGDSAAYFCASSSGLRRSGNTIYFGEGSWLTVV.

This sequence joins TRBV20-1 and TRBJ2-1, with 10 bases identical to TRBD2. Unmatched junction bases numbered 4, after V lost 3 bases and J lost 2 bases. Germline CDR1 is DFQATT and CDR2 is SNEGSKA (reference sequence). The CDR3 loop spans 15 amino acids. CDR3 sequence: CSASGLAATYNEQFF. The CDR3 DNA follows: TGCAGTGCTAGTGGACTAGCGGCCACCTACAATGAGCAGTTCTTC.

This chain links TRBV7-2 with TRBJ1-2, with D possibly matching TRBD1 (5 bases). Trimming pared 5 bases from V and 4 bases from J, leaving 20 bases between. CDR3 length: 16 amino acids. Germline CDR1 and CDR2: SGHTA and FQGNSA. CDR3 sequence reads: CASSPTMLGEGYGYTF. The CDR3, as DNA: TGTGCCAGCAGCCCGACCATGTTGGGGGAGGGCTATGGCTACACCTTC.

The gene calls are TRBV19 and TRBJ1-6; 9 bases agree with TRBD1. J was trimmed by 7 bases and V by 6 bases; bases with no gene match: 7. Germline V CDR1 and CDR2: LNHDA, SQIVND (reference sequence). The CDR3 loop spans 15 amino acids. In DNA, the CDR3 is TGTGCCAGTAGCACACTGGGACAGGGAAATTCACCCCTCCACTTT. Encoded protein: CASSTLGQGNSPLHF.

This rearrangement joins TRBV12-3 or TRBV12-4 to TRBJ1-1; D is perhaps TRBD1 (5 bases). The CDR3 contains 13 residues. V lost 1 base, J lost 4 bases, and 7 bases lay in between. CDR3 sequence: CASSLEGVTEAFF. In DNA, the CDR3 is TGTGCCAGCAGTTTAGAAGGGGTCACTGAAGCTTTCTTT.

This chain joins TRBV4-1 and TRBJ2-1; D might be TRBD1 (7 bases). Looked up from germline, CDR1 is MGHRA and CDR2 is YSYEKL. Trimming cost V 1 base and J 7 bases, with 17 bases left between them. The CDR3 totals 16 residues. The CDR3 bases are TGCGCCAGCAGCCAAGGGAGGGGGCAAAAGGTAAATGAGCAGTTCTTC. Encoded protein: CASSQGRGQKVNEQFF.

J is TRBJ2-5 and V is TRBV5-1; TRBD2 matches at 9 bases. Germline V lookup: CDR1 SGHRS, CDR2 YFSETQ. The CDR3 extends over 14 amino acids. Unmatched junction bases numbered 1, after V lost 0 bases and J lost 4 bases. The CDR3 sequence is CASSLVAGVETQYF. Here the CDR3 DNA reads TGCGCCAGCAGCTTGGTAGCGGGGGTAGAGACCCAGTACTTC.

V usage is TRBV7-3 and J usage is TRBJ2-2; tentative D call: TRBD2 (7 bases). The CDR3 spans 15 residues. CDR1 is SGHTA and CDR2 is FQGTGA in the germline V gene. V was pared by 5 bases and J by 3 bases, with 13 bases between. For the CDR3, the DNA is TGTGCCAGCAGCCCCGTGGGGGGGCACACCGGGGAGCTGTTTTTT. The encoded protein is CASSPVGGHTGELFF.

J is TRBJ1-1 and V is TRBV16; TRBD1 aligns across 10 bases. This CDR3 contains 13 residues. Germline lookup yields CDR1 KGHSY and CDR2 FQNENV. The J segment lost 4 bases and the V segment lost 4 bases, leaving 0 bases of the junction unmatched. The CDR3 nucleotides read TGTGCCAGCAGCCGGGACAGGGGCACTGAAGCTTTCTTT. Translating it yields CASSRDRGTEAFF.

The CDR3 bases are TGTGCCAGTAGTCTCCGGGTGTACAATGAGCAGTTCTTC. Its translation is CASSLRVYNEQFF. This chain uses TRBV19 with TRBJ2-1, with no clear D. The CDR3 totals 13 residues. V lost 5 bases to trimming and J lost 4 bases, with 9 bases between them. Germline-derived CDR1 and CDR2 are LNHDA and SQIVND (reference sequence).